Listed here are 26 T cell receptor beta chains from one sample, sequenced in a study of blood T cell repertoires in COVID-19. Assay: immunoSEQ multiplex PCR; the TCRdb copy retains only in-frame clones and omits some. The sample yields tens of thousands of clones, 75% to 90% seen once. Sequencing was done on a sample of peripheral blood. The receptors were sampled from a man between 70 and 80 years old with active or convalescent COVID-19.

This rearrangement joins TRBV7-9 to TRBJ2-1, with 10 bases that match TRBD1. CDR1 and CDR2 (germline): SEHNR, FQNEAQ (reference sequence). This CDR3 is built from 15 residues. J was trimmed by 6 bases and V by 5 bases; bases with no gene match: 7. CDR3 amino acids: CASSPRQGASNEQFF. CDR3 sequence (DNA): TGTGCCAGCAGCCCGAGACAGGGGGCCTCCAATGAGCAGTTCTTC.

The chain uses TRBV7-2 and TRBJ2-5, with 10 bases lining up with TRBD2. Germline trimming cut 0 bases from V and 1 base from J; bases unmatched to any gene: 14. The CDR3 is made up of 20 amino acids. Germline assignment: CDR1 SGHTA and CDR2 FQGNSA. The CDR3 protein is CASSLAEGTSVRSGQETQYF. CDR3 sequence (DNA): TGTGCCAGCAGCTTAGCGGAGGGGACTAGCGTTAGATCAGGCCAAGAGACCCAGTACTTC.

The CDR3 sequence: CSVAGSVIEAFF. CDR3 bases: TGCAGCGTTGCCGGCAGCGTGATTGAAGCTTTCTTT. The chain links TRBV29-1 to TRBJ1-1; D not resolved. Germline CDR1 reads SQVTM; CDR2 reads ANQGSEA. The CDR3 length is 12 residues. The V and J ends lost 4 bases and 7 bases respectively, with 13 bases between them. The full variable domain, completed using reference TRBV29-1 and TRBJ1-1, is SAVISQKPSRDICQRGTSLTIQCQVDSQVTMMFWYRQQPGQSLTLIATANQGSEATYESGFVIDKFPISRPNLTFSTLTVSNMSPEDSSIYLCSVAGSVIEAFFGQGTRLTVV.

This chain joins TRBV3-1 (or the pseudogene TRBV3-2) and TRBJ1-6, with unresolved D. Trimming removed 4 bases from V and 4 bases from J, with 8 bases in between. This CDR3 region has 14 residues. Germline V CDR1 and CDR2: LGHDT, YNNKEL (reference sequence). The CDR3 coding sequence is TGTGCCAGCAGCCCTGGGCAGTATAATTCACCCCTCCACTTT. It encodes CASSPGQYNSPLHF.

The rearrangement links TRBV11-2 to TRBJ2-5, with 10 bases matching TRBD1. Germline V gene data show CDR1 as SGHAT and CDR2 as FQNNGV. The CDR3 contains 14 residues. The V and J ends lost 3 bases and 4 bases, in that order; junction bases with no gene match: 2. CDR3 residues: CASSLDRGAETQYF. The DNA of the CDR3 is TGTGCCAGCAGCTTGGACAGGGGGGCAGAGACCCAGTACTTC.

This clone was detected once. This rearrangement joins TRBV4-2 to TRBJ1-6; D ambiguous. There are 15 residues in the CDR3. Germline V gene lookup returns CDR1 LGHNA and CDR2 YNFKEQ. The V and J ends lost 3 bases and 5 bases respectively, with 11 bases between them. This CDR3 reads CASSQRDGNNSPLHF. For the CDR3, the DNA is TGTGCCAGCAGCCAGCGGGATGGGAATAATTCACCCCTCCACTTT.

This chain joins TRBV28 and TRBJ1-5, with D unresolved. The CDR3 spans 12 residues. Between the trimmed V and J ends, which lost 3 bases and 8 bases, there was a span of 8 bases. Per germline, CDR1 MDHEN and CDR2 SYDVKM. The CDR3 sequence: CASSFSIEPQHF. In DNA form, the CDR3 reads TGTGCCAGCAGTTTTTCTATAGAGCCCCAGCATTTT.

Only one count was recorded for this clone. V gene TRBV3-1 (or the pseudogene TRBV3-2) combines with J gene TRBJ2-3, with TRBD2 matching over 10 bases. V trimming: 5 bases; J trimming: 7 bases; junction bases outside the gene matches: 12. The CDR3 sequence is 16 residues long. Germline CDR1 is LGHDT and CDR2 is YNNKEL (reference sequence). The CDR3 nucleotides are TGTGCCAGCAGCGCTACAGCGGGAGGGCCCAAAAATACGCAGTATTTT. Protein: CASSATAGGPKNTQYF.

The V and J genes are TRBV29-1 and TRBJ2-7; D is undetermined. The CDR3 is 13 amino acids. V lost 7 bases and J 0 bases, leaving 13 bases between the germline ends. The germline V gene encodes CDR1 SQVTM and CDR2 ANQGSEA. The CDR3 nucleotides are TGCAGCGGGCTAGACGGTCGCTCCTACGAGCAGTACTTC. Its translation is CSGLDGRSYEQYF.

This clone occurred once. The chain couples TRBV20-1 to TRBJ1-2; 8 bases agree with TRBD1. The J segment lost 8 bases and the V segment lost 6 bases, leaving 5 bases of the junction unmatched. Germline CDR1 and CDR2: DFQATT and SNEGSKA (reference sequence). The CDR3 loop spans 11 amino acids. Written as DNA, the CDR3 is TGCAGTGCCGGACAGGGATTCGGCTACACCTTC. Translation gives CSAGQGFGYTF.

The chain joins TRBV6-6 to TRBJ2-2; 7 nucleotides align to TRBD2. The CDR3 has 15 residues. The ends lost 6 bases at V and 6 bases at J; junction bases unmatched: 10. Germline V CDR1 and CDR2: MNHNY, SVGAGI (reference sequence). Here the CDR3 DNA reads TGTGCCAGCAGGCTTAGTGGGGGAGGGGCCGGGGAGCTGTTTTTT. It codes for CASRLSGGGAGELFF.

This chain links TRBV29-1 with TRBJ2-2, with D possibly matching TRBD1 (5 bases). Germline-derived CDR1 and CDR2 are SQVTM and ANQGSEA. The V end was cut by 4 bases, the J end by 2 bases, with 11 bases between. The CDR3 is made up of 14 amino acids. CDR3 protein: CSVGGSHNTGELFF. The CDR3, as DNA: TGCAGCGTTGGGGGCAGTCATAACACCGGGGAGCTGTTTTTT.

This rearrangement joins TRBV30 to TRBJ1-2, with no clear D. The CDR3 has 11 residues. The V end lost 2 bases, the J end lost 10 bases, and 11 bases lay between the germline ends. Germline lookup yields CDR1 GTSNPN and CDR2 SVGIG (reference sequence). CDR3 residues: CAWSSMVLYTF. The CDR3 DNA sequence: TGTGCCTGGAGTAGTATGGTACTCTACACCTTC.

The J gene is TRBJ2-1, the V gene TRBV5-1, with TRBD2 matching over 8 bases. Germline V CDR1 and CDR2: SGHRS, YFSETQ. The CDR3 totals 12 residues. The junction had 1 base not matched to a gene; V was cut back by 2 bases and J by 9 bases. The CDR3 nucleotides read TGCGCCAGCAGCTTTAGCGGGGCTGAGCAGTTCTTC. Protein product: CASSFSGAEQFF.

The chain joins TRBV2 to TRBJ1-2, with D perhaps TRBD1 (6 bases). Germline assignment: CDR1 SNHLY and CDR2 FYNNEI. Trimming stripped 7 bases from V and 5 bases from J, with 17 bases between. The CDR3 covers 14 residues. The DNA for the CDR3 is TGTGCCAGCACCCCGCGGGGGGCCTTATATGGCTACACCTTC. Translating it yields CASTPRGALYGYTF.

This chain connects TRBV7-2 to TRBJ1-5; 10 positions match TRBD1. V dropped 5 bases and J dropped 5; count of bases not matched to a gene: 3. The CDR3 runs to 14 residues. Germline CDR1 is SGHTA and CDR2 is FQGNSA. The CDR3 loop is CASSTGQGYQPQHF. The DNA for the CDR3 is TGTGCCAGCAGCACGGGACAGGGGTATCAGCCCCAGCATTTT.

In the case of this clone: Its ends do not fully match the called genes, so a read error is possible. The CDR3 region is CASSLDGPGELFF. The CDR3 DNA is TGTGCTAGCAGCTTAGATGGGCCCGGGGAGCTGTTTTTT. This chain joins TRBV7-7 and TRBJ2-2; D is unclear. CDR1 and CDR2 from the germline V gene are SSHAT and FNYEAQ (reference sequence). There are 13 residues in the CDR3.

This rearrangement joins TRBV6-1 to TRBJ1-6; D remains unclear. Germline V gene lookup returns CDR1 MNHNS and CDR2 SASEGT. Between the trimmed V and J ends, which lost 2 bases and 3 bases, there was a span of 8 bases. The CDR3 has 15 residues. As DNA, the CDR3 is TGTGCCAGCAGTGAACTAGAGGGCTATAATTCACCCCTCCACTTT. Protein product: CASSELEGYNSPLHF.

V and J are TRBV7-2 and TRBJ2-3, with no clear D. V dropped 5 bases and J dropped 2 bases, with 11 bases sitting between them. Germline-derived CDR1 and CDR2 are SGHTA and FQGNSA. The CDR3 contains 14 residues. CDR3 residues: CASSQASTTDTQYF. The CDR3 bases are TGTGCCAGCAGCCAAGCCTCTACCACAGATACGCAGTATTTT.

This chain uses TRBV2 with TRBJ2-6; 9 positions match TRBD1. Trimming removed 4 bases from V and 0 bases from J; junction bases left unmatched: 4. This CDR3 has 17 amino acids. CDR1 is SNHLY, CDR2 FYNNEI, per germline. CDR3 nucleotide sequence: TGTGCCAGCAGTGGGACAGGGGCAAGCTCTGGGGCCAACGTCCTGACTTTC. Its translation: CASSGTGASSGANVLTF.

This clone has a single count. V is TRBV7-2 and J is TRBJ2-7; D might be TRBD2 (6 bases). This CDR3 has 14 amino acids. The V gene's germline CDR1 is SGHTA and CDR2 FQGNSA. V lost 5 bases and J lost 3, with 14 bases in between. This CDR3 is CASSPSGSFYEQYF. Written as DNA, the CDR3 is TGTGCCAGCAGCCCAAGCGGGTCCTTCTACGAGCAGTACTTC.

There are a few counts of this clone. The chain is built from TRBV6-1 and TRBJ1-3; 8 bases align to TRBD1. The CDR3 length is 16 residues. Germline-derived CDR1 and CDR2 are MNHNS and SASEGT. The trim removed 4 bases at V and 0 bases at J, leaving 5 bases unmatched. The CDR3 loop reads CASSGGQGSSGNTIYF. CDR3 nucleotide sequence: TGTGCCAGCAGTGGCGGACAGGGAAGCTCTGGAAACACCATATATTTT.

V gene TRBV7-9 combines with J gene TRBJ2-7; no clear D. The CDR3 is made up of 19 amino acids. V was clipped by 1 base and J by 0 bases, with 22 bases between them. Germline values: CDR1 SEHNR, CDR2 FQNEAQ (reference sequence). The CDR3 loop is CASSLGLLGSRPLSYEQYF. The CDR3 nucleotides read TGTGCCAGCAGCTTAGGGCTTCTGGGCAGCCGACCACTCTCCTACGAGCAGTACTTC.

This chain uses TRBV28 with TRBJ2-7; 13 positions agree with TRBD2. V lost 6 bases, J lost 3 bases, and 11 bases stayed unmatched. The CDR3 runs 17 residues. From germline, CDR1 is MDHEN and CDR2 SYDVKM. CDR3 sequence: CASRPTGTSGNYYEQYF. For the CDR3, the DNA is TGTGCCAGCAGGCCTACCGGGACTAGCGGGAATTACTACGAGCAGTACTTC. Variable domain in full (rest from reference TRBV28 and TRBJ2-7): DVKVTQSSRYLVKRTGEKVFLECVQDMDHENMFWYRQDPGLGLRLIYFSYDVKMKEKGDIPEGYSVSREKKERFSLILESASTNQTSMYLCASRPTGTSGNYYEQYFGPGTRLTVT.

This chain joins TRBV28 and TRBJ1-1; TRBD1 might be the D (5 bases). This CDR3 has 18 amino acids. Looked up from germline, CDR1 is MDHEN and CDR2 is SYDVKM. V lost 5 bases to trimming and J lost 1 base, with 23 bases between them. The CDR3 spells CASSGGTLRQRRNTEAFF. In nucleotides, the CDR3 is TGTGCCAGCAGTGGCGGGACCCTAAGACAGCGCCGGAACACTGAAGCTTTCTTT.

This chain links TRBV7-6 with TRBJ2-1; TRBD1 matches at 10 bases. The V gene's germline CDR1 is SGHVS and CDR2 FNYEAQ. The CDR3 totals 12 residues. Germline trimming cut 4 bases from V and 15 bases from J; bases unmatched to any gene: 6. CDR3 bases: TGTGCCAGCAGCTCGGACAGGGGGAAGGTGTTCTTC. Translating it yields CASSSDRGKVFF.